These T cell receptor beta chains were read from a single sample in a study of siplizumab effects on memory and regulatory T cells. The assay was immunoSEQ multiplex PCR, and TCRdb's table has in-frame clones only and misses some. The sample lists some 110,000 clones; over 90% were seen once. Sequencing input: Tregs sorted from blood. The receptors originated from a human donor in good health. CDR3s include the opening cysteine and the closing phenylalanine or tryptophan. The D gene is left open where the match is weak. Clone size is stated in some rows and not others, as once, few, many or a class when expanded.

abundance	j_gene	d_gene	v_gene	CDR3nt	CDR3aa
NA	TRBJ2-3	NA	TRBV5-1	TGCGCCAGCAGCTTGGACAGGGCAGATACGCAGTATTTT	CASSLDRADTQYF
NA	TRBJ2-7	TRBD1	TRBV13	TGTGCCAGCAGCTTTCCCGGGACAGTTTTCTACGAGCAGTACTTC	CASSFPGTVFYEQYF
few	TRBJ2-1	NA	TRBV6-1	TGTGCCAGCAGTGAGACAGGTTCCGAGCAGTTCTTC	CASSETGSEQFF
NA	TRBJ2-3	TRBD1	TRBV7-2	TGTGCCAGCAGCTTACTACAGGGGGCATTGAGGGCAGATACGCAGTATTTT	CASSLLQGALRADTQYF
NA	TRBJ1-2	TRBD1	TRBV6-5	TGTGCCAGCAGCCACCCGACAGGGATCCCCTATGGCTACACCTTC	CASSHPTGIPYGYTF
NA	TRBJ1-5	NA	TRBV10-3	TGTGCCATCAGTGATAAGATTGCGCAGCCCCAGCATTTT	CAISDKIAQPQHF
NA	TRBJ2-3	NA	TRBV7-9	TGTGCCAGCAGCTTAATGAAGGATACGCAGTATTTT	CASSLMKDTQYF
NA	TRBJ2-3	NA	TRBV30	TGTGCCTGGAACCCAGGTCCCCGCACCACAGATACGCAGTATTTT	CAWNPGPRTTDTQYF
NA	TRBJ1-2	TRBD1	TRBV30	TGTGCCTGGAGTGTTAGGGGGCCCGACAGGCTAGTGTATGGCTACACCTTC	CAWSVRGPDRLVYGYTF
once	TRBJ2-3	NA	TRBV6-6	TGTGCCAGCAGTTACTCGGGGCACAGGGCAGATACGCAGTATTTT	CASSYSGHRADTQYF
NA	TRBJ2-2	NA	TRBV6-5	TGTGCCAGCAGTCCCCTGGTCGGGGAGCTGTTTTTT	CASSPLVGELFF
NA	TRBJ2-6	NA	TRBV12-5	TGTGCTAGTGGTTTAGAAGTCTCTGGGGCCAACGTCCTGACTTTC	CASGLEVSGANVLTF
NA	TRBJ2-7	NA	TRBV6-4	TGTGCCAGCAGTGTAAATTGGGGGGAAGGGGAGCAGTACTTC	CASSVNWGEGEQYF
NA	TRBJ1-2	TRBD1	TRBV30	TGTGCCTGGAGTGTGGGACAGGGGTCTAACTATGGCTACACCTTC	CAWSVGQGSNYGYTF
NA	TRBJ1-2	NA	TRBV6-1	TGTGCCAGCAGTACCCAATGGGTCGGCTACACCTTC	CASSTQWVGYTF
NA	TRBJ1-2	NA	TRBV21-1	TGTGCCAGCAGCAATAGGTGGGCCCGAAGACAGGGGGGATATGGCTACACCTTC	CASSNRWARRQGGYGYTF